This T cell receptor beta chain is from a study of OX40 agonist ivuxolimab in advanced cancers. Findings of the study overall: Those patients achieving a partial response at 0.1-3.0 mg/kg showed among the lowest clonal expansion. Undetermined was the antigen specificity of the expanded peripheral T cells.

This clone was picked up a small number of times. The antigen is not known. The sample holds other DNA sequences that translate to the same CDR3. This CDR3 has 14 residues. The germline gives CDR1 SQVTM, CDR2 ANQGSEA. With V trimmed by 6 bases and J by 5 bases, 9 bases remained unmatched. Sequenced by immunoSEQ multiplex PCR; TCRdb stores in-frame clones only, minus some. The sample lists just over 95,000 clones, 90% occurring once. The sequence was collected from an adult with an advanced solid tumor such as melanoma, head and neck, liver or kidney cancer. The V and J genes are TRBV29-1 and TRBJ1-1; 10 bases are shared with TRBD1. The input for sequencing was CD4+ or CD8+ T cells sorted from blood, taken in a trial of the OX40 agonist ivuxolimab. CDR3 in DNA: TGCAGCGTAACCGGGACAGGGGCTAATACTGAAGCTTTCTTT. It codes for CSVTGTGANTEAFF.